This T cell receptor (beta chain) is drawn from a study of shared clonotypes between healthy human individuals. In the naive CD8 group, cells lacked CD45RO and were positively selected for CCR7, so terminally differentiated effector memory CD45RA+ cells were left out. CDR3 length: 15 amino acids. With 3 bases clipped from V and 9 bases from J, the junction kept 8 bases outside the gene matches. Germline CDR1 reads LNHNV; CDR2 reads YYDKDF (reference sequence). A word on this clone: No antigen is known for it.

Libraries were prepared by immunoSEQ multiplex PCR; TCRdb keeps only in-frame clonotypes and omits some of them. The sample comprises around 1.9 million clones, 93% of which are singletons, and more than 1.5% rests with the top ten. Whole-study results and caveats: Sampling used blood alone; tissue repertoires probably differ.

The chain combines TRBV15 with TRBJ2-1; TRBD2 aligns across 10 bases. This receptor was obtained from a man younger than 30 in good health. Some clones in this sample may be carry-over from other donors' samples. Sequenced: naive CD8+ T cells from PBMCs. DNA of the CDR3: TGTGCCACCAGCAGTCAGCGGGAGGGCCCCACTGAGCAGTTCTTC. It encodes CATSSQREGPTEQFF.